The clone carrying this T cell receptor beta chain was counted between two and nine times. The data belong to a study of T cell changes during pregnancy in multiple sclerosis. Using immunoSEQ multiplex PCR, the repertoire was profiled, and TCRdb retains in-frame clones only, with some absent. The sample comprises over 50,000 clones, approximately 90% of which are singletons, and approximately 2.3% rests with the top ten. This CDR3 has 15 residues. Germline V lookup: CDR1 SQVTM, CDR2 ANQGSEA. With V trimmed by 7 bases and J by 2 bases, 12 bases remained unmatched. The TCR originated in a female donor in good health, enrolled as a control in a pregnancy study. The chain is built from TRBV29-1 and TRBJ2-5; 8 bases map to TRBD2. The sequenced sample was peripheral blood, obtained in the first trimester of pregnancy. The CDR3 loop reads CSATPGLGRQETQYF. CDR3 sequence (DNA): TGCAGCGCCACCCCGGGACTAGGAAGGCAAGAGACCCAGTACTTC.